This entry describes one T cell receptor beta chain. These data come from a study of T cell responses to AZD1222 COVID-19 vaccine. Sequencing used immunoSEQ multiplex PCR; TCRdb keeps in-frame clones, though not all of them. The table includes 25,000 to 35,000 clones, approximately 91% detected once. CDR3 length: 14 residues. The V end lost 6 bases, the J end lost 0 bases, and 10 bases lay between the germline ends. Germline lookup yields CDR1 SGHRS and CDR2 YFSETQ. This specimen consisted of peripheral blood, obtained on day 0 of AZD1222 vaccination. The receptor was isolated from an adult in good health. V gene TRBV5-1 combines with J gene TRBJ2-1, with D unclear. The CDR3 loop reads CASKDPSSYNEQFF. The CDR3 nucleotides read TGCGCCAGCAAAGATCCGAGCTCCTACAATGAGCAGTTCTTC.